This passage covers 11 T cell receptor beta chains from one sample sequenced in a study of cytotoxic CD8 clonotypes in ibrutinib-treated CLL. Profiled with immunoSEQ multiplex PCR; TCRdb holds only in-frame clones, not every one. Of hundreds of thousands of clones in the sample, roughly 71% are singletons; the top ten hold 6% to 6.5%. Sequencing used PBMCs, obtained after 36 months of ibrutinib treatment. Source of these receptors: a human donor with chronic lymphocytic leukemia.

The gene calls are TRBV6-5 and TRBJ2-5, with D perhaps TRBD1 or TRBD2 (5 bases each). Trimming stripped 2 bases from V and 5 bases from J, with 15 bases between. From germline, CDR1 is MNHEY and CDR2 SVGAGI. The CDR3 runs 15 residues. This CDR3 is CASSYQGANGETQYF. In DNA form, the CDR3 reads TGTGCCAGCAGTTACCAGGGAGCCAATGGGGAGACCCAGTACTTC.

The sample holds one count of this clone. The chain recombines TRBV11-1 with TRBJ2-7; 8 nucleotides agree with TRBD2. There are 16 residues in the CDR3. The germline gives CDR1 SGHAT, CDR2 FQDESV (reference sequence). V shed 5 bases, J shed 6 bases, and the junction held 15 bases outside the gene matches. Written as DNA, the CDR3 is TGTGCCAGCAGCCACAGCAATATGGGGCGGGAGGTCGAGCAGTACTTC. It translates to CASSHSNMGREVEQYF.

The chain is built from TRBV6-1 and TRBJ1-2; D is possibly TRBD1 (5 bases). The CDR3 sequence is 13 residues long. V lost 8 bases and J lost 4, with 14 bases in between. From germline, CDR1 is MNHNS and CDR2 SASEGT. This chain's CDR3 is CASPTGQGYGYTF. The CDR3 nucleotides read TGTGCCAGCCCCACTGGGCAGGGCTATGGCTACACCTTC.

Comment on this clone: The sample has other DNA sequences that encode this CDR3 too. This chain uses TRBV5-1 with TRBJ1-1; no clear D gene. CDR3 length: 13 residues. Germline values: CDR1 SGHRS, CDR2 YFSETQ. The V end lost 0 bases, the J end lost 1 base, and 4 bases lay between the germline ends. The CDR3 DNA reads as TGCGCCAGCAGCTTGGGGGGGAACACTGAAGCTTTCTTT. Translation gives CASSLGGNTEAFF.

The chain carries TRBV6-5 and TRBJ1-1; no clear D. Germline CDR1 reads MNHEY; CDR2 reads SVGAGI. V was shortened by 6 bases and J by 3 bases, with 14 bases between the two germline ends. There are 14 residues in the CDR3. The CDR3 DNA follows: TGTGCCAGCAGAATGGAGGGATCGGACACTGAAGCTTTCTTT. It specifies CASRMEGSDTEAFF.

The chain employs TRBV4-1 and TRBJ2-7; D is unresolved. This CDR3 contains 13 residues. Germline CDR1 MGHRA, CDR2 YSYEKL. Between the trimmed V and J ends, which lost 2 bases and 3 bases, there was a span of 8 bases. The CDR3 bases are TGCGCCAGCAGCCAACTTGCCAGCTACGAGCAGTACTTC. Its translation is CASSQLASYEQYF.

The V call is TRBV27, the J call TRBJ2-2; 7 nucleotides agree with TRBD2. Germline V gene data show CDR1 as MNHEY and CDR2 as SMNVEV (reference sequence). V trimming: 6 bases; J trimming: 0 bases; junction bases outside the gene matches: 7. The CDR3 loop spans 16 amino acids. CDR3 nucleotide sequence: TGTGCCAGCAGCCCCCCCGGGACTACGAACACCGGGGAGCTGTTTTTT. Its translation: CASSPPGTTNTGELFF.

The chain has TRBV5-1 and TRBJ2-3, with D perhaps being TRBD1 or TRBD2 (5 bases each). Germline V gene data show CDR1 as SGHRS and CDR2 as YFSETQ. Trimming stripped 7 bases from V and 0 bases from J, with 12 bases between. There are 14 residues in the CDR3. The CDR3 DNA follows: TGCGCCAGCGGCCGGGGCTTTAGCACAGATACGCAGTATTTT. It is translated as CASGRGFSTDTQYF.

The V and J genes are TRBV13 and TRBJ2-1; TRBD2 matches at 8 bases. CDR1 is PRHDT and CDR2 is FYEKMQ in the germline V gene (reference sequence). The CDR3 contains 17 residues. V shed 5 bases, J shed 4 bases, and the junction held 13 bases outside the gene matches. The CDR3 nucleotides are TGTGCCAGCAGCGCGTACTCCGGGACTAGACTTTACAATGAGCAGTTCTTC. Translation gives CASSAYSGTRLYNEQFF.

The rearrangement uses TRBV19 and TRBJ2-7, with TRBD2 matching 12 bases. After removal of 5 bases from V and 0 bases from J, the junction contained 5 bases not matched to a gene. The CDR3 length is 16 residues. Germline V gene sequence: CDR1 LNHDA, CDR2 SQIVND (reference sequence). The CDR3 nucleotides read TGTGCCAGTAGTCGCCGGACTAGCGGGAACTCCTACGAGCAGTACTTC. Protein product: CASSRRTSGNSYEQYF.

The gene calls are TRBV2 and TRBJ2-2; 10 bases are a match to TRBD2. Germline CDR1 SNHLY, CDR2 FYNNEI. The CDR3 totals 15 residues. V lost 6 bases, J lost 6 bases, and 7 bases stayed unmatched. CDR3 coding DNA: TGTGCCAGCAGGGCTAGCGGGGGACGCGCCGGGGAGCTGTTTTTT. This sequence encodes CASRASGGRAGELFF.